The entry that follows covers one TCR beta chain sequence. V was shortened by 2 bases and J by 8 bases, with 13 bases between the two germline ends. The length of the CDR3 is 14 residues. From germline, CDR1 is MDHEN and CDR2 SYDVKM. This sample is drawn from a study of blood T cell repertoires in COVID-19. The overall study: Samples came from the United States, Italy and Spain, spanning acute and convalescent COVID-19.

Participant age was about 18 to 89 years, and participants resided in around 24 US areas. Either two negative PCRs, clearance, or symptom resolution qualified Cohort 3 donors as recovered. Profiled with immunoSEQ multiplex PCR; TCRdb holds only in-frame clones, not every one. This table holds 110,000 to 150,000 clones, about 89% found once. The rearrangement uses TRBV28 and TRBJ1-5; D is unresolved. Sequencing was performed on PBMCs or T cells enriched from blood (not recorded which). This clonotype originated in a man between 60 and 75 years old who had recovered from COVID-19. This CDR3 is CASSLVGEDKPQHF. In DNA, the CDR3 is TGTGCCAGCAGTTTAGTGGGTGAGGATAAGCCCCAGCATTTT. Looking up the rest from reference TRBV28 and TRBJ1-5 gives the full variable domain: DVKVTQSSRYLVKRTGEKVFLECVQDMDHENMFWYRQDPGLGLRLIYFSYDVKMKEKGDIPEGYSVSREKKERFSLILESASTNQTSMYLCASSLVGEDKPQHFGDGTRLSIL.